This is a list of T cell receptor beta chains from one sample in a study of T cell changes during pregnancy in multiple sclerosis. Profiling relied on immunoSEQ multiplex PCR, and the TCRdb table lists in-frame clones only, not all of them. The sample yields 90,000 or so clones, approximately 93% seen once. Source: peripheral blood, taken after pregnancy. These receptors were obtained from a female donor in good health, enrolled as a control in a pregnancy study. CDR3s include the opening cysteine and the closing phenylalanine or tryptophan. Each record gives: V gene, clone size, J gene, D gene, CDR3 DNA, CDR3 protein. A D gene is named only where the DNA matches it firmly. Some rows have no size entry. The others give once, few or many, or a class for an expanded clone.

V: TRBV30; size: NA; J: TRBJ2-1; D: TRBD2; DNA: TGTGCCTGGAGTGCACTAGCGGGAGTAGGCAATGAGCAGTTCTTC; CDR3: CAWSALAGVGNEQFF
V: TRBV28; size: NA; J: TRBJ2-7; D: NA; DNA: TGTGCCAGCAGTCATCTTAGCTCCTACGAGCAGTACTTC; CDR3: CASSHLSSYEQYF
V: TRBV5-4; size: few; J: TRBJ2-3; D: NA; DNA: TGTGCCAGCAGCTTGGCCACCCGGGCGCAGTATTTT; CDR3: CASSLATRAQYF
V: TRBV7-2; size: NA; J: TRBJ2-2; D: NA; DNA: TGTGCCAGCAGCTTAGGTGCAGGGACCGGGGAGCTGTTTTTT; CDR3: CASSLGAGTGELFF
V: TRBV28; size: once; J: TRBJ2-3; D: TRBD2; DNA: TGTGCCAGCAGTTTAGCGGGAGGGCCTAGCACAGATACGCAGTATTTT; CDR3: CASSLAGGPSTDTQYF
V: TRBV4-1; size: NA; J: TRBJ1-4; D: TRBD1; DNA: TGCGCCAGCAGCCAACAACCGGGACAGGTTAATGAAAAACTGTTTTTT; CDR3: CASSQQPGQVNEKLFF
V: TRBV5-1; size: once; J: TRBJ1-1; D: TRBD1; DNA: TGCGCCAGCGGGATTCACAGGGGAGCGAGCACTGAAGCTTTCTTT; CDR3: CASGIHRGASTEAFF
V: TRBV7-9; size: NA; J: TRBJ1-1; D: TRBD1; DNA: TGTGCCAGCAGCTCTCAGGGGGGCACTGAAGCTTTCTTT; CDR3: CASSSQGGTEAFF
V: TRBV4-1; size: NA; J: TRBJ2-7; D: TRBD2; DNA: TGCGCCAGCAGCCAAACTAGCGGGAGATCAGGCGAGCAGTACTTC; CDR3: CASSQTSGRSGEQYF
V: TRBV11-3; size: NA; J: TRBJ2-1; D: NA; DNA: TGTGCCAGCAGCTTAGATGGGGTCGGTCAGGGTGCCTACAATGAGCAGTTCTTC; CDR3: CASSLDGVGQGAYNEQFF
V: TRBV21-1; size: NA; J: TRBJ1-4; D: NA; DNA: TGTGCCAGCAGCTCCATGCCACAGGGGGCACGAGAAAAACTGTTTTTT; CDR3: CASSSMPQGAREKLFF
V: TRBV27; size: once; J: TRBJ1-1; D: NA; DNA: TGTGCCAGCAGTCACCCAGGAGGGAACACTGAAGCTTTCTTT; CDR3: CASSHPGGNTEAFF
V: TRBV5-1; size: NA; J: TRBJ2-2; D: TRBD2; DNA: TGCGCCAGCAGACGACTAGCGGGAGGAACCGGGGAGCTGTTTTTT; CDR3: CASRRLAGGTGELFF
V: TRBV2; size: NA; J: TRBJ1-4; D: NA; DNA: TGTGCCAGCAGTCCCCCAGGGCGGGGGCTGGGTGAAAAACTGTTTTTT; CDR3: CASSPPGRGLGEKLFF
V: TRBV28; size: NA; J: TRBJ1-4; D: NA; DNA: TGTGCCAGCAGTTTATGGCGGGCAGATCCAACTAATGAAAAACTGTTTTTT; CDR3: CASSLWRADPTNEKLFF
V: TRBV27; size: NA; J: TRBJ2-1; D: NA; DNA: TGTGCCAGCAGTTTACCCGGGAGATATGGCAATGAGCAGTTCTTC; CDR3: CASSLPGRYGNEQFF
V: TRBV6-4; size: NA; J: TRBJ2-5; D: NA; DNA: TGTGCCAGCACCCTCCAGCGAACCGAAGAGACCCAGTACTTC; CDR3: CASTLQRTEETQYF
V: TRBV5-6; size: NA; J: TRBJ1-6; D: TRBD1; DNA: TGTGCCAGCAGCTTCCTAACTGACAGGGACCGTTCACCCCTCCACTTT; CDR3: CASSFLTDRDRSPLHF
V: TRBV25-1; size: NA; J: TRBJ2-1; D: TRBD1; DNA: TGTGCCAGCAGTGACGGCAGGGGGCTGTACAATGAGCAGTTCTTC; CDR3: CASSDGRGLYNEQFF
V: TRBV21-1; size: NA; J: TRBJ2-7; D: NA; DNA: TGTGCCAGCAGCAGCAGGGGCTTGTTATACGAGCAGTACTTC; CDR3: CASSSRGLLYEQYF
V: TRBV5-1; size: NA; J: TRBJ2-1; D: TRBD1; DNA: TGCGCCAGCAGCTTGTGGGGCGGGACAGGGGGCAATGAGCAGTTCTTC; CDR3: CASSLWGGTGGNEQFF
V: TRBV5-6; size: NA; J: TRBJ2-1; D: TRBD2; DNA: TGTGCCAGCAGCGCAGGGACTAGCGGGGACAATGAGCAGTTCTTC; CDR3: CASSAGTSGDNEQFF
V: TRBV4-1; size: once; J: TRBJ2-7; D: TRBD1; DNA: TGCGCCAGCAGCCAAGAAGGGGGACAGGGCTACGAGCAGTACTTC; CDR3: CASSQEGGQGYEQYF
V: TRBV4-2; size: NA; J: TRBJ2-7; D: TRBD2; DNA: TGTGCCAGCAGCCAAGATTCGGGGGGGCAGGGAACGAACGAGCAGTACTTC; CDR3: CASSQDSGGQGTNEQYF
V: TRBV19; size: NA; J: TRBJ1-5; D: NA; DNA: TGTGCCAGTAGTATAAGTTACGGGTCGGAGCCCCAGCATTTT; CDR3: CASSISYGSEPQHF
V: TRBV10-3; size: NA; J: TRBJ2-3; D: TRBD2; DNA: TGTGCCATCAGTGTGGAGCGGGAGGTTAGAGATACGCAGTATTTT; CDR3: CAISVEREVRDTQYF
V: TRBV5-4; size: NA; J: TRBJ2-3; D: NA; DNA: TGTGCCAGCAGCTTGGAGGTGGGGCCTGGCACAGATACGCAGTATTTT; CDR3: CASSLEVGPGTDTQYF
V: TRBV2; size: once; J: TRBJ1-4; D: TRBD1; DNA: TGTGCCAGCAGCCGTAAAACAGGGGGAAGGAATGAAAAACTGTTTTTT; CDR3: CASSRKTGGRNEKLFF
V: TRBV4-1; size: NA; J: TRBJ2-3; D: NA; DNA: TGCGCCAGCAGCCAAGTATCCCAGATAACAGATACGCAGTATTTT; CDR3: CASSQVSQITDTQYF
V: TRBV12-5; size: few; J: TRBJ2-1; D: TRBD1; DNA: TGTGCTAGTGGTTTGGGATTGACAGGGAATGAGCAGTTCTTC; CDR3: CASGLGLTGNEQFF
V: TRBV5-1; size: NA; J: TRBJ1-4; D: NA; DNA: TGCGCCAGCAGCTTGGTATGGGCTTCAACTAATGAAAAACTGTTTTTT; CDR3: CASSLVWASTNEKLFF
V: TRBV5-8; size: NA; J: TRBJ1-2; D: NA; DNA: TGTGCCAGCAGCTTGTCGGGAACGAACTATGGCTACACCTTC; CDR3: CASSLSGTNYGYTF
V: TRBV7-8; size: NA; J: TRBJ2-3; D: TRBD2; DNA: TGTGCCAGCAGCTTAGACGATAGCGGGAAGGCAGATACGCAGTATTTT; CDR3: CASSLDDSGKADTQYF
V: TRBV2; size: NA; J: TRBJ2-1; D: NA; DNA: TGTGCCAGCGCCTTACAGGGTACCTACAATGAGCAGTTCTTC; CDR3: CASALQGTYNEQFF
V: TRBV6-1; size: NA; J: TRBJ2-7; D: NA; DNA: TGTGCCAGCAGTGAAGCTATAATTCGTCCCTACGAGCAGTACTTC; CDR3: CASSEAIIRPYEQYF
V: TRBV9; size: NA; J: TRBJ2-1; D: TRBD2; DNA: TGTGCCAGCAGCTTCGGGACTAGCGGGGCCAATGAGCAGTTCTTC; CDR3: CASSFGTSGANEQFF
V: TRBV28; size: NA; J: TRBJ1-1; D: NA; DNA: TGTGCCAGCAGTTTCCAGGACAGTGAAGCTTTCTTT; CDR3: CASSFQDSEAFF
V: TRBV7-8; size: once; J: TRBJ1-1; D: TRBD1; DNA: TGTGCCAGCAGCTCAAAACAGGGGACTGAAGCTTTCTTT; CDR3: CASSSKQGTEAFF
V: TRBV27; size: NA; J: TRBJ1-2; D: NA; DNA: TGTGCCAGCAGTCCCACAGGAAACTATGGCTACACCTTC; CDR3: CASSPTGNYGYTF
V: TRBV11-3; size: NA; J: TRBJ2-3; D: NA; DNA: TGTGCCAGCAGCTTAGATGGCAACACAGATACGCAGTATTTT; CDR3: CASSLDGNTDTQYF
V: TRBV6-4; size: NA; J: TRBJ2-7; D: NA; DNA: TGTGCCAGCAGTGACTCGTCGGCAGGGGAGCAGTACTTC; CDR3: CASSDSSAGEQYF
V: TRBV29-1; size: NA; J: TRBJ2-2; D: TRBD1; DNA: TGCAGCGTTGAAGGGGGGACAGGGGCCACCGGGGAGCTGTTTTTT; CDR3: CSVEGGTGATGELFF
V: TRBV7-9; size: NA; J: TRBJ2-7; D: NA; DNA: TGTGCCAGCAGCTTACGTCCGGCAGGCTCCTACGAGCAGTACTTC; CDR3: CASSLRPAGSYEQYF
V: TRBV7-9; size: few; J: TRBJ2-7; D: NA; DNA: TGTGCCAGCAGCCTACCAGGAGGGAAAGCCAACTTC; CDR3: CASSLPGGKANF
V: TRBV5-6; size: NA; J: TRBJ1-1; D: TRBD1; DNA: TGTGCCAGCAGCGCGGGACAGGGAGAAGCTTTCTTT; CDR3: CASSAGQGEAFF
V: TRBV7-6; size: NA; J: TRBJ1-1; D: TRBD1; DNA: TGTGCCAGCAGCCCTCTGACAGGGTCGACTGAAGCTTTCTTT; CDR3: CASSPLTGSTEAFF
V: TRBV6-5; size: NA; J: TRBJ2-7; D: TRBD1; DNA: TGTGCCAGCACCTCGACAGGGCGAAGCTACGAGCAGTACTTC; CDR3: CASTSTGRSYEQYF
V: TRBV7-8; size: NA; J: TRBJ1-1; D: TRBD1; DNA: TGTGCCAGCAGCTTCCTTAAACAACAGGGGGCGGGTTGGGGCACTGAAGCTTTCTTT; CDR3: CASSFLKQQGAGWGTEAFF
V: TRBV19; size: NA; J: TRBJ1-5; D: NA; DNA: TGTGCCAGTACCCAGGGACTCCTGGGGCAGCCCCAGCATTTT; CDR3: CASTQGLLGQPQHF